This TCR beta chain came from a study of blood T cell repertoires in COVID-19. Turning to the study itself: The analysed material was cDNA or gDNA that came from T cells, B-cell-depleted T cells, or PBMCs.

Authors' methods: Counts of nucleated cells, estimated from reference gene primer amplification, were obtained. The table came from immunoSEQ multiplex PCR; TCRdb's copy has only in-frame clones and leaves some out. V and J calls and clone size are as listed in that table; D and trimming were resolved from the DNA. In the table there are roughly 59,000 clones, approximately 80% of which are singletons. From germline, CDR1 is MNHNY and CDR2 SVGAGI (reference sequence). The CDR3 extends over 14 amino acids. V lost 2 bases and J lost 1, with 8 bases in between. This sequence originates from a woman between 45 and 65 years old with active or convalescent COVID-19. This chain links TRBV6-6 with TRBJ2-5, with D maybe TRBD1 (5 bases). The sample was peripheral blood. The CDR3 is CASSYRGFQETQYF. CDR3 bases: TGTGCCAGCAGTTACAGGGGTTTCCAAGAGACCCAGTACTTC.